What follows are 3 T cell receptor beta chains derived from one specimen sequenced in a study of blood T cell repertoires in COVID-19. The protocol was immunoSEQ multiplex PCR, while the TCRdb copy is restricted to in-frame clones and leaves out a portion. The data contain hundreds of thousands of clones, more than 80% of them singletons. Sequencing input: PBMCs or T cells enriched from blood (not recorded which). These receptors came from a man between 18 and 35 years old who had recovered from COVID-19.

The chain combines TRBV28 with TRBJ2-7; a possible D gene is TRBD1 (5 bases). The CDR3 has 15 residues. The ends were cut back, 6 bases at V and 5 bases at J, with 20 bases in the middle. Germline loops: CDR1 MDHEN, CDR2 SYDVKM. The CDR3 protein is CASSTQQGSGHEQYF. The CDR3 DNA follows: TGTGCCAGCAGCACGCAGCAGGGTTCGGGCCACGAGCAGTACTTC.

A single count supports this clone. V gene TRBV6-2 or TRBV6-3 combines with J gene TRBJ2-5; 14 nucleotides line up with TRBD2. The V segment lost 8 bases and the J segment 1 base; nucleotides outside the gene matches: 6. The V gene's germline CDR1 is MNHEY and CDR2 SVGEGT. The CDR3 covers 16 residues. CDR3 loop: CASGRTSGRFQETQYF. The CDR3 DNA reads TGTGCCAGCGGCCGGACTAGCGGGAGGTTCCAAGAGACCCAGTACTTC.

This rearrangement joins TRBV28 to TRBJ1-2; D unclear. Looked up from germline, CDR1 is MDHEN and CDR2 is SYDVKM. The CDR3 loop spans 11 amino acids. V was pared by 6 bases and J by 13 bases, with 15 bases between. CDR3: CASSSLLVITF. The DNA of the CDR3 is TGTGCCAGCAGCTCCCTCTTAGTTATCACCTTC.